The 20 T cell receptor beta chains below come from one sample, sequenced in a study of blood T cell repertoires in COVID-19. Clones were read by immunoSEQ multiplex PCR, and TCRdb kept only the in-frame ones, dropping some. Here the sample spans about 180,000 clones, more than 75% being singletons. Sequenced: peripheral blood. Receptor source: a person aged 70 to 79 with COVID-19, enrolled during active disease.

The table lists this clone with a count of one. The V call is TRBV6-1, the J call TRBJ1-5; D might be TRBD1 (6 bases). CDR3 length: 16 residues. Germline values: CDR1 MNHNS, CDR2 SASEGT. V lost 4 bases, J lost 7 bases, and 20 bases lay in between. CDR3 sequence: CASSAGMTGITQPQHF. The CDR3 bases are TGTGCCAGCAGTGCTGGAATGACAGGAATCACCCAGCCCCAGCATTTT.

The chain recombines TRBV7-9 with TRBJ2-3; possibly TRBD1 for D (5 bases). Germline-derived CDR1 and CDR2 are SEHNR and FQNEAQ (reference sequence). The CDR3 sequence is 14 residues long. Between the trimmed V and J ends, which lost 0 bases and 1 base, there was a span of 5 bases. This CDR3 reads CASSLAGGTDTQYF. The DNA for the CDR3 is TGTGCCAGCAGCTTAGCAGGGGGCACAGATACGCAGTATTTT.

This clone has just one count. V and J are TRBV5-1 and TRBJ2-7, with D possibly matching TRBD2 (6 bases). Trimming removed 4 bases from V and 6 bases from J, with 14 bases in between. CDR3 length equals 13 residues. The germline gives CDR1 SGHRS, CDR2 YFSETQ. The CDR3 coding sequence is TGCGCCAGCAGCCAGACTAGTTTTGGCGAGCAGTACTTC. Residues: CASSQTSFGEQYF. Drawing the rest from reference TRBV5-1 and TRBJ2-7, the complete variable domain is KAGVTQTPRYLIKTRGQQVTLSCSPISGHRSVSWYQQTPGQGLQFLFEYFSETQRNKGNFPGRFSGRQFSNSRSEMNVSTLELGDSALYLCASSQTSFGEQYFGPGTRLTVT.

V is TRBV6-2 or TRBV6-3 and J is TRBJ1-6; 9 bases are a match to TRBD1. This CDR3 region has 15 residues. The germline V gene encodes CDR1 MNHEY and CDR2 SVGEGT. Trimming removed 2 bases from V and 10 bases from J; junction bases left unmatched: 6. The CDR3 bases are TGTGCCAGCAGTTACGAACAGGGGGCTAGGTCACCCCTCCACTTT. It translates to CASSYEQGARSPLHF.

This chain joins TRBV6-1 and TRBJ2-7; 8 bases agree with TRBD2. CDR1 and CDR2 (germline): MNHNS, SASEGT. V dropped 0 bases and J dropped 3; count of bases not matched to a gene: 10. This CDR3 spans 17 amino acids. CDR3 nucleotides: TGTGCCAGCAGTGAAGCGCTCCGGGGAGCGGGAGTCTACGAGCAGTACTTC. As protein: CASSEALRGAGVYEQYF.

The chain joins TRBV28 to TRBJ1-6; D is unclear. The CDR3 has 15 amino acids. V was pared by 5 bases and J by 8 bases, with 16 bases between. From germline, CDR1 is MDHEN and CDR2 SYDVKM. Written as DNA, the CDR3 is TGTGCCAGCAGTAAGCTCCCGATGGAGTATTCACCCCTCCACTTT. This encodes CASSKLPMEYSPLHF.

The chain joins TRBV15 to TRBJ1-5; D is unclear. The CDR3 runs to 12 residues. Germline V gives CDR1 LNHNV, CDR2 YYDKDF (reference sequence). V was trimmed by 6 bases and J by 4 bases, leaving 7 bases between them. The chain's CDR3 is CATREVNQPQHF. CDR3 DNA sequence: TGTGCCACCAGAGAGGTGAATCAGCCCCAGCATTTT.

This chain uses TRBV3-1 (or the pseudogene TRBV3-2) with TRBJ2-1, with 8 bases identical to TRBD2. Germline V gene data show CDR1 as LGHDT and CDR2 as YNNKEL (reference sequence). This CDR3 region has 16 residues. V shed 4 bases, J shed 3 bases, and the junction held 8 bases outside the gene matches. The CDR3 bases are TGTGCCAGCAGCCTCTGGCCGGGACTAGACTACAATGAGCAGTTCTTC. Protein product: CASSLWPGLDYNEQFF.

The gene calls are TRBV4-1 and TRBJ2-1, with 12 bases identical to TRBD2. From germline, CDR1 is MGHRA and CDR2 YSYEKL. V was pared by 3 bases and J by 4 bases, with 10 bases of the junction left unmatched. The CDR3 is 18 amino acids. CDR3 region: CASSQDILAGGWYNEQFF. CDR3 DNA: TGCGCCAGCAGCCAGGACATTCTAGCGGGGGGGTGGTACAATGAGCAGTTCTTC.

The genes are TRBV7-8 and TRBJ2-1; 8 bases line up with TRBD2. In germline, CDR1 is SGHVS, CDR2 FQNEAQ. Trimming removed 2 bases from V and 5 bases from J; junction bases left unmatched: 2. The length of the CDR3 is 14 residues. CDR3 nucleotide sequence: TGTGCCAGCAGCTTAAGCGGGAGCCACAATGAGCAGTTCTTC. It codes for CASSLSGSHNEQFF. The full variable domain, completed using reference TRBV7-8 and TRBJ2-1, is GAGVSQSPRYKVAKRGQDVALRCDPISGHVSLFWYQQALGQGPEFLTYFQNEAQLDKSGLPSDRFFAERPEGSVSTLKIQRTQQEDSAVYLCASSLSGSHNEQFFGPGTRLTVL.

The chain recombines TRBV9 with TRBJ1-2, with 7 positions matching TRBD1. Per germline, CDR1 SGDLS and CDR2 YYNGEE. The V segment lost 4 bases and the J segment 0 bases; nucleotides outside the gene matches: 12. This CDR3 spans 17 amino acids. CDR3 amino acids: CASSSTGAPIPNYGYTF. The CDR3 DNA reads TGTGCCAGCAGCTCAACAGGGGCCCCAATTCCTAACTATGGCTACACCTTC.

The rearrangement joins TRBV6-5 to TRBJ2-7, with a weak D call TRBD2 (6 bases). V was clipped by 6 bases and J by 7 bases, with 19 bases between them. This CDR3 is built from 14 residues. Germline V CDR1 and CDR2: MNHEY, SVGAGI. CDR3 DNA sequence: TGTGCCAGCAGCCCCCTCCGCGGGATCGAAGAGCAGTACTTC. Translation gives CASSPLRGIEEQYF.

V is TRBV19 and J is TRBJ1-1, with D possibly matching TRBD1 (6 bases). The CDR3 consists of 13 residues. Germline assignment: CDR1 LNHDA and CDR2 SQIVND (reference sequence). V was cut by 10 bases and J by 0 bases, with 12 bases left in between. The CDR3 DNA is TGTGCCACCTTCGACAGGCTGAACACTGAAGCTTTCTTT. Translating it yields CATFDRLNTEAFF.

The chain carries TRBV28 and TRBJ2-7; maybe TRBD2 (6 bases). Deletions cut 6 bases from V and 4 bases from J, with 22 bases between. Germline V gene data show CDR1 as MDHEN and CDR2 as SYDVKM. The CDR3 spans 16 residues. The CDR3 sequence: CASSRFSGRSGYEQYF. The CDR3 DNA reads TGTGCCAGCAGCCGTTTTAGCGGCAGGTCGGGTTACGAGCAGTACTTC. Drawing the rest from reference TRBV28 and TRBJ2-7, the complete variable domain is DVKVTQSSRYLVKRTGEKVFLECVQDMDHENMFWYRQDPGLGLRLIYFSYDVKMKEKGDIPEGYSVSREKKERFSLILESASTNQTSMYLCASSRFSGRSGYEQYFGPGTRLTVT.

CDR3 DNA: TGCGCCAGCAGCCAGGGACACTCGAACACTGAAGCTTTCTTT. It encodes CASSQGHSNTEAFF. The chain carries TRBV5-1 and TRBJ1-1; maybe TRBD1 (6 bases). Germline V lookup: CDR1 SGHRS, CDR2 YFSETQ. Between the trimmed V and J ends, which lost 4 bases and 1 base, there was a span of 11 bases. The CDR3 extends over 14 amino acids.

This rearrangement joins TRBV11-2 to TRBJ2-1; TRBD2 is a possible D gene (6 bases). In germline, CDR1 is SGHAT, CDR2 FQNNGV. This CDR3 has 15 residues. V was clipped by 4 bases and J by 5 bases, with 15 bases between them. Written as DNA, the CDR3 is TGTGCCAGCAGCTCGTTTGGACTAACCCACAATGAGCAGTTCTTC. This gives the protein CASSSFGLTHNEQFF.

The V and J genes are TRBV2 and TRBJ2-5; TRBD2 agrees at 12 bases. The CDR3 consists of 14 residues. After removal of 10 bases from V and 0 bases from J, the junction contained 3 bases not matched to a gene. Germline-derived CDR1 and CDR2 are SNHLY and FYNNEI. The CDR3 loop is CAMRTSGNQETQYF. The CDR3 coding sequence is TGTGCCATGCGGACTAGCGGGAACCAAGAGACCCAGTACTTC.

The genes are TRBV7-9 and TRBJ1-2; D ambiguous. Deletions cut 1 base from V and 8 bases from J, with 8 bases between. This CDR3 contains 12 residues. Per germline, CDR1 SEHNR and CDR2 FQNEAQ (reference sequence). CDR3 DNA sequence: TGTGCCAGCAGCTTAGAAATACAGGGCTACACCTTC. It yields the protein CASSLEIQGYTF.

The chain uses TRBV7-8 and TRBJ1-4, with D uncertain. The CDR3 extends over 12 amino acids. Trimming stripped 5 bases from V and 7 bases from J, with 8 bases between. The V gene's germline CDR1 is SGHVS and CDR2 FQNEAQ. The CDR3 sequence: CASSLTFEKLFF. The CDR3 DNA sequence: TGTGCCAGCAGCCTAACATTTGAAAAACTGTTTTTT.

The chain's CDR3 is CASSQAARSNEQFF. Here the CDR3 DNA reads TGTGCCAGCAGCCAAGCTGCTCGCAGCAATGAGCAGTTCTTC. This chain uses TRBV3-1 (or the pseudogene TRBV3-2) with TRBJ2-1; D remains unclear. Trimming removed 1 base from V and 6 bases from J, with 10 bases in between. This CDR3 comprises 14 residues. CDR1 is LGHDT and CDR2 is YNNKEL in the germline V gene (reference sequence).